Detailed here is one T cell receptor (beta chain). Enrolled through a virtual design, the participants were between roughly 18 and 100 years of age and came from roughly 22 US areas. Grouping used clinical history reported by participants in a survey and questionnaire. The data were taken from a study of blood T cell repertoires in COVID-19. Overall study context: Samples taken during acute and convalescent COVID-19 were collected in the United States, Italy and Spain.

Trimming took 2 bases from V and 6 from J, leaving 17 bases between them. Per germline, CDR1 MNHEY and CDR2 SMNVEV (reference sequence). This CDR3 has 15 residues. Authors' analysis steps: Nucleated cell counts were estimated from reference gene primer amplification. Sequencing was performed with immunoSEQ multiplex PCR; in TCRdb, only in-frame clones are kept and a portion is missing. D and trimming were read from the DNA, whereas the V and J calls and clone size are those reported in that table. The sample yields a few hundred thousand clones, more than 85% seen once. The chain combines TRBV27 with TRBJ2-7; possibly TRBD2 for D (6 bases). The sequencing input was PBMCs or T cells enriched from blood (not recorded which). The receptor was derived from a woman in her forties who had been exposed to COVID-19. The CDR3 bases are TGTGCCAGCAGTTTAGGGGGGATTAAGCCTCGCGAGCAGTACTTC. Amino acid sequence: CASSLGGIKPREQYF.